A single sample is the source of the 14 T cell receptor beta chains below, sequenced in a study of cytomegalovirus exposure and HLA in healthy donors (dated by TCRdb to between 2016 and 2019). The library came from the immunoSEQ multiplex PCR assay. For the multiplex PCR, a mixture combining 60 forward primers for TCR Vbeta segments and 13 reverse primers for TCR Jbeta segments was used. The table was pulled from immuneACCESS by TCRdb, which kept in-frame rearrangements only. Such tables lose some clones; where checked, under half of the loss comes from unresolved V genes, and the rest has no known cause. This sample lists 160,000 or so clones; around 78% were detected once. The ten top clones hold about 1% of the sample. Input material: PBMCs. Receptors were obtained from a woman in her forties in good health and CMV-seronegative.

The rearrangement joins TRBV6-1 to TRBJ2-3, with TRBD1 identical over 10 bases. Trimming removed 8 bases from V and 5 bases from J; junction bases left unmatched: 7. The CDR3 runs to 14 residues. Germline lookup yields CDR1 MNHNS and CDR2 SASEGT. CDR3 amino acids: CASAGTGVLDTQYF. CDR3 coding DNA: TGTGCCAGCGCAGGGACAGGGGTTTTAGATACGCAGTATTTT.

As DNA, the CDR3 is TGTGCCATCGGGCCCGTTGGGCTCTCACAGCAGTACTTC. It yields the protein CAIGPVGLSQQYF. The chain carries TRBV10-3 and TRBJ2-7; D is undetermined. The CDR3 spans 13 residues. CDR1 and CDR2 (germline): ENHRY, SYGVKD. Trimming took 8 bases from V and 8 from J, leaving 19 bases between them.

There are a few counts of this clone. This CDR3 reads CAWMRRLGADGELFF. The CDR3 nucleotides are TGTGCCTGGATGAGGAGGTTGGGAGCGGACGGGGAGCTGTTTTTT. The chain uses TRBV30 and TRBJ2-2; a weak D match, TRBD2 (5 bases). Trimming cost V 4 bases and J 7 bases, with 19 bases left between them. This CDR3 has 15 amino acids. Germline loops: CDR1 GTSNPN, CDR2 SVGIG (reference sequence).

Only a few counts were recorded for this clone. The rearrangement joins TRBV7-5 to TRBJ2-7; the table gives TRBD2 as D, unverified against the DNA. TRBV7-5 is a listed pseudogene. The CDR3 covers 13 residues. The chain's CDR3 is CARRSRCPYEQYF. CDR3 nucleotides: TGTGCCAGAAGGTCCCGTTGTCCCTACGAGCAGTACTTC.

This clone appeared once. J is TRBJ2-2 and V is TRBV11-2, with TRBD1 matching over 8 bases. The CDR3 consists of 16 residues. V was clipped by 5 bases and J by 1 base; unmatched bases: 6. Looked up from germline, CDR1 is SGHAT and CDR2 is FQNNGV. The CDR3 region is CASSPPGGWNTGELFF. As DNA, the CDR3 is TGTGCCAGCAGCCCTCCAGGGGGCTGGAACACCGGGGAGCTGTTTTTT.

On this clone: Other DNA sequences in the same sample also yield this CDR3. In DNA, the CDR3 is TGTGCCAGCAGTGAAACAGGGTCCCAAGAGACCCAGTACTTC. Translation gives CASSETGSQETQYF. The gene calls are TRBV6-1 and TRBJ2-5; TRBD1 is a possible D gene (6 bases). Germline CDR1 is MNHNS and CDR2 is SASEGT. Trimming removed 2 bases at V and 1 base at J, with 8 bases between. The CDR3 consists of 14 residues.

V and J are TRBV10-2 and TRBJ2-7; D perhaps matches TRBD2 (5 bases). V lost 0 bases and J 0 bases, leaving 9 bases between the germline ends. The germline V gene encodes CDR1 WSHSY and CDR2 SAAADI. CDR3 size: 15 residues. The CDR3 reads CASSESSGSSYEQYF. The CDR3 region has the DNA TGCGCCAGCAGTGAGTCGAGTGGGAGCTCCTACGAGCAGTACTTC.

V gene TRBV6-4 combines with J gene TRBJ1-5, with D perhaps TRBD1 (6 bases). The V gene's germline CDR1 is MRHNA and CDR2 SNTAGT. CDR3 length: 17 residues. The germline V and J ends were trimmed by 2 bases and 0 bases, with 14 bases remaining between them. In nucleotides, the CDR3 is TGTGCCAGCAGTGACCTGCCCGGGACACATAGCAATCAGCCCCAGCATTTT. It codes for CASSDLPGTHSNQPQHF.

There are a few counts of this clone. V is TRBV30 and J is TRBJ1-1; 7 positions match TRBD1. The CDR3 spans 12 residues. CDR1 and CDR2 from the germline V gene are GTSNPN and SVGIG (reference sequence). V trimming: 2 bases; J trimming: 7 bases; junction bases outside the gene matches: 4. This CDR3 is CAWSTQGVEAFF. For the CDR3, the DNA is TGTGCCTGGAGTACCCAGGGGGTTGAAGCTTTCTTT.

V and J are TRBV5-6 and TRBJ2-7; 11 bases fit TRBD2. V trimming: 2 bases; J trimming: 3 bases; junction bases outside the gene matches: 7. CDR1 and CDR2 (germline): SGHDT, YYEEEE. This CDR3 is built from 16 residues. The CDR3 loop reads CASSFLALAGGYEQYF. As DNA, the CDR3 is TGTGCCAGCAGCTTTCTGGCCCTAGCGGGAGGCTACGAGCAGTACTTC.

In this sample, this clone turned up a few times. The V call is TRBV6-1, the J call TRBJ2-7; D possibly corresponds to TRBD2 (6 bases). V lost 0 bases and J 7 bases, leaving 7 bases between the germline ends. The CDR3 consists of 12 residues. Germline V CDR1 and CDR2: MNHNS, SASEGT. CDR3 sequence reads: CASSEAGGEQYF. The CDR3, as DNA: TGTGCCAGCAGTGAAGCGGGGGGAGAGCAGTACTTC.

This rearrangement joins TRBV28 to TRBJ1-1; 9 nucleotides match TRBD1. This CDR3 has 11 residues. The J segment lost 11 bases and the V segment lost 6 bases, leaving 4 bases of the junction unmatched. Germline CDR1 MDHEN, CDR2 SYDVKM. This chain's CDR3 is CASSRDRGAFF. DNA for the CDR3: TGTGCCAGCAGCCGAGACAGGGGGGCTTTCTTT.

The rearrangement links TRBV11-3 to TRBJ1-4, with 7 bases fitting TRBD1. Germline assignment: CDR1 SGHNT and CDR2 YENEEA. CDR3 size: 17 residues. V trimming: 5 bases; J trimming: 0 bases; junction bases outside the gene matches: 9. CDR3 DNA: TGTGCCAGCAGCCTAGGGGACAGAGCTGCAACTAATGAAAAACTGTTTTTT. This translates into CASSLGDRAATNEKLFF.

This chain uses TRBV29-1 with TRBJ2-5; 9 bases align to TRBD2. The junction had 3 bases not matched to a gene; V was cut back by 2 bases and J by 2 bases. The germline gives CDR1 SQVTM, CDR2 ANQGSEA. There are 14 residues in the CDR3. The chain's CDR3 is CSVEPSGAQETQYF. The CDR3 bases are TGCAGCGTTGAACCTAGCGGGGCTCAAGAGACCCAGTACTTC.